These T cell receptor beta chains were read from a single sample in a study of blood T cell repertoires in COVID-19. TCRdb's table, derived via immunoSEQ multiplex PCR, lists solely in-frame clones and lacks some. The table lists more than 85,000 clones, approximately 92% of them singletons. Sequencing used peripheral blood. The receptors were gathered from a man aged 18 to 29 with acute or convalescent COVID-19. Both conserved end residues are part of each CDR3. D genes are given only for firm matches. Size tells how often a clone was seen (once, few, many) or the class of an expanded clone, and some rows leave it out.

TRBJ1-6 TRBV4-1 16 once - TGCGCCAGCAGCCAAGAGGTAGCGACGAGGAGTTCACCCCTCCACTTT CASSQEVATRSSPLHF
TRBJ1-3 TRBV5-1 15 - - TGCGCCAGCAGCTTTACAGGGTACTCTGGAAACACCATATATTTT CASSFTGYSGNTIYF
TRBJ2-7 TRBV19 20 - TRBD2 TGTGCCAGTAGTGGTGAAGATTCTGGTAGCGGGAGGGACTCAGTATACGAGCAGTACTTC CASSGEDSGSGRDSVYEQYF
TRBJ2-1 TRBV19 11 - - TGTGCCAGTAGTCGTAACTCGGAGCAGTTCTTC CASSRNSEQFF
TRBJ2-3 TRBV9 15 - - TGTGCCAGCAGCGTAGAAGACTTAAGCACAGATACGCAGTATTTT CASSVEDLSTDTQYF
TRBJ1-2 TRBV2 15 - - TGTGCCAGCAGTGATGGGCAGGCTCCTTCTAATGGCTACACCTTC CASSDGQAPSNGYTF
TRBJ1-5 TRBV24-1 16 - - TGTGCCACCAGTGGTAAGGGGCTCTATAGCAATCAGCCCCAGCATTTT CATSGKGLYSNQPQHF
TRBJ1-1 TRBV6-5 16 - - TGTGCCAGCAGTTACGAGTTTGGGGGGAGGAACACTGAAGCTTTCTTT CASSYEFGGRNTEAFF
TRBJ1-5 TRBV6-5 14 - TRBD1 TGTGCCAGCAGTAGGACAGGGAAGGATCAGCCCCAGCATTTT CASSRTGKDQPQHF
TRBJ2-3 TRBV6-5 15 - - TGTGCCAGCAGTTACCTAGGGGCCCCCACAGATACGCAGTATTTT CASSYLGAPTDTQYF
TRBJ1-5 TRBV6-1 16 - - TGTGCCAGCAGTGAAGCCGGGGGGGGCGGAAATCAGCCCCAGCATTTT CASSEAGGGGNQPQHF
TRBJ1-1 TRBV20-1 11 - - TGCAGTGCTGGACAGTTGGGCGAAGCTTTCTTT CSAGQLGEAFF
TRBJ2-1 TRBV14 15 - - TGTGCCAGCAGCCAAGGGGCCCCCTCCTACAATGAGCAGTTCTTC CASSQGAPSYNEQFF
TRBJ2-7 TRBV5-1 14 - TRBD1 TGCGCCAGCAGCTGGACAGGGGGGTCAGAAGAGCAGTACTTC CASSWTGGSEEQYF
TRBJ1-2 TRBV18 16 - - TGTGCCAGCTCACCAGACAGGACAGCCGCTAACTATGGCTACACCTTC CASSPDRTAANYGYTF
TRBJ2-7 TRBV5-1 16 - TRBD2 TGCGCCAGCAGCCGCCCTACTAGCGTCAGCTCCTACGAGCAGTACTTC CASSRPTSVSSYEQYF
TRBJ2-2 TRBV5-5 15 - - TGTGCCAGCAGTGATTCGGCGGGGCGGTTCCGGGAGCTGTTTTTT CASSDSAGRFRELFF
TRBJ2-2 TRBV7-6 18 - TRBD1 TGTGCCAGCAGCTTTAAATCCCCGGGACAGGGAAACACCGGGGAGCTGTTTTTT CASSFKSPGQGNTGELFF
TRBJ1-2 TRBV19 17 few - TGTGCCAGTAGTATAGATCTGAACAGGGCAGGAGACTATGGCTACACCTTC CASSIDLNRAGDYGYTF
TRBJ1-1 TRBV3-1/TRBV3-2 15 - - TGTGCCAGCAGCCCGACAAATTCAGGGGCTCCTGAAGCTTTCTTT CASSPTNSGAPEAFF
TRBJ1-4 TRBV6-4 14 - - TGTGCCAGCATTCGACAGCCAACTAATGAAAAACTGTTTTTT CASIRQPTNEKLFF
TRBJ2-1 TRBV12-3/TRBV12-4 11 - - TGTGCCAGCACCTTTGGCGGAGAGCAGTTCTTC CASTFGGEQFF
TRBJ2-5 TRBV14 15 - TRBD2 TGTGCCAGCAGCCAATCTAGCGGGCTCGGGGAGACCCAGTACTTC CASSQSSGLGETQYF
TRBJ2-5 TRBV4-1 18 - - TGCGCCAGCAGCCAAGATTTCGGCGGGACCATTAGGACAGAGACCCAGTACTTC CASSQDFGGTIRTETQYF
TRBJ2-2 TRBV3-1/TRBV3-2 16 once TRBD2 TGTGCCAGCAGTCAAACTAGCGGCGCGAACACCGGGGAGCTGTTTTTT CASSQTSGANTGELFF
TRBJ2-7 TRBV19 14 - TRBD2 TGTGCCAGTAGTATTGGGGGAGGGCCTGACGAGCAGTACTTC CASSIGGGPDEQYF
TRBJ2-2 TRBV7-2 12 - - TGTGCCACCTCGGCAGGCACCGGGGAGCTGTTTTTT CATSAGTGELFF
TRBJ2-3 TRBV5-1 15 - TRBD2 TGCGCCAGCAGCCAGACTAGCGGGGTGCCAGATACGCAGTATTTT CASSQTSGVPDTQYF
TRBJ2-5 TRBV12-5 15 - TRBD2 TGTGCTAGTGGTTTGGACGGGCTAGCGGGAGAGACCCAGTACTTC CASGLDGLAGETQYF
TRBJ2-7 TRBV3-1/TRBV3-2 12 - - TGTGCCAGCAGCCACCGGGAGTTGGGGCAGTACTTC CASSHRELGQYF
TRBJ2-2 TRBV6-1 15 - - TGTGCCAGCAGTGAAGACAGGGCGAACACCGGGGAGCTGTTTTTT CASSEDRANTGELFF
TRBJ1-5 TRBV19 17 once TRBD1 TGTGCCAGTAGATGGGACAGGGGGCTCTATAGCAATCAGCCCCAGCATTTT CASRWDRGLYSNQPQHF
TRBJ1-1 TRBV2 14 - - TGTGCCAGCAGTGTAAGCAGCGGGGGGACTGAAGCTTTCTTT CASSVSSGGTEAFF
TRBJ2-2 TRBV30 15 - TRBD1 TGTGCCTGGGGGACCGGGACAGGGGGCGGAGGGGAGCTGTTTTTT CAWGTGTGGGGELFF
TRBJ1-1 TRBV7-9 11 - - TGTGCCAGCAGCTTGCAGACTGAAGCTTTCTTT CASSLQTEAFF
TRBJ1-1 TRBV6-5 14 - TRBD1 TGTGCCAGCAGCCCCTCGGGCAGGGGGACTGAAGCTTTCTTT CASSPSGRGTEAFF
TRBJ1-1 TRBV6-2/TRBV6-3 13 - - TGTGCCAGCAGTTACCCGGTGAACACTGAAGCTTTCTTT CASSYPVNTEAFF
TRBJ2-3 TRBV7-2 18 - TRBD2 TGTGCCAGCAGCTTAGTTTGGGAAACTAGCGGGGGCACAGATACGCAGTATTTT CASSLVWETSGGTDTQYF
TRBJ1-2 TRBV2 13 - - TGTGCCAGCAGTCGGGACACGACTGACGGCTACACCTTC CASSRDTTDGYTF
TRBJ1-1 TRBV7-9 15 - TRBD1 TGTGCCAGCAGCTCGTACGGGACAGGGAACACTGAAGCTTTCTTT CASSSYGTGNTEAFF
TRBJ1-6 TRBV14 13 - - TGTGCCAGCAGCCACCAGGGGACCTCACCCCTCCACTTT CASSHQGTSPLHF
TRBJ1-1 TRBV6-2/TRBV6-3 16 - TRBD1 TGTGCCAGCAGACCTAAAATGGGACAGTCCAACACTGAAGCTTTCTTT CASRPKMGQSNTEAFF
TRBJ2-3 TRBV11-3 13 - - TGTGCCAGCAGCTTAGAGGCCAAAGATACGCAGTATTTT CASSLEAKDTQYF
TRBJ1-5 TRBV12-3/TRBV12-4 13 - - TGTGCCAGCAGTTTGTGGGGGCTTCAGCCCCAGCATTTT CASSLWGLQPQHF
TRBJ2-7 TRBV5-4 15 - - TGTGCCAGCAGCTTGGCCCCCGGACAGACATACGAGCAGTACTTC CASSLAPGQTYEQYF
TRBJ2-7 TRBV9 14 - - TGTGCCAGCAGCGTAGGGCCTAGCGACTACGAGCAGTACTTC CASSVGPSDYEQYF
TRBJ1-4 TRBV24-1 17 - TRBD1 TGTGCCACCAGTGAGCGCGACAGGGCGGTTTTGGGTGAAAAACTGTTTTTT CATSERDRAVLGEKLFF
TRBJ2-7 TRBV20-1 18 - TRBD2 TGCAGTGCTAGTCCGACTAGCGGGAGGGTAATTCCATCAAGCGAGCAGTACTTC CSASPTSGRVIPSSEQYF
TRBJ1-4 TRBV5-6 13 - - TGTGCCAGCAGCTTGGCGGACTTCACCAAACTGTTTTTT CASSLADFTKLFF
TRBJ1-5 TRBV6-5 15 - - TGTGCCAGCAGCAATACTCCCCAGGGGAATCAGCCCCAGCATTTT CASSNTPQGNQPQHF
TRBJ2-3 TRBV27 17 - TRBD2 TGTGCCAGCAGTTTTGGGGCGGCTAGCGGGAGAACAGATACGCAGTATTTT CASSFGAASGRTDTQYF
TRBJ1-2 TRBV18 17 - TRBD1 TGTGCCAGCTCACCGCTCGACAGGGGACCAGCTAACTATGGCTACACCTTC CASSPLDRGPANYGYTF
TRBJ2-1 TRBV20-1 11 - - TGCAGTGCAGGACACACCAGCTATCAGTTCTTC CSAGHTSYQFF
TRBJ1-1 TRBV18 14 - TRBD1 TGTGCCAGCTCTCTTCAGGGGGCGAACACTGAAGCTTTCTTT CASSLQGANTEAFF
TRBJ1-1 TRBV5-1 13 - TRBD1 TGCGCCAGCAGCTTCCGAGGGGGCGACGAAGCTTTCTTT CASSFRGGDEAFF